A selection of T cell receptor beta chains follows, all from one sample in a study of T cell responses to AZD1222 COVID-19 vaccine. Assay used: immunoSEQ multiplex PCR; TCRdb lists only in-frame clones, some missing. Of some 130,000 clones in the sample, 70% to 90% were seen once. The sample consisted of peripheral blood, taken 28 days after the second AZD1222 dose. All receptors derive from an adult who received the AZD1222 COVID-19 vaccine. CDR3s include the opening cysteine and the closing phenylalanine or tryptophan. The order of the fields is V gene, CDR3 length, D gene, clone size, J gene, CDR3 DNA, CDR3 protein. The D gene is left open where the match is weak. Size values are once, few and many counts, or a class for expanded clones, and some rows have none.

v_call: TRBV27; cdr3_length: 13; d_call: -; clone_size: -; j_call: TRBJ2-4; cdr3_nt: TGTGCCAGCAGTACTAGAGCCAAAAACATTCAGTACTTC; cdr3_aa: CASSTRAKNIQYF
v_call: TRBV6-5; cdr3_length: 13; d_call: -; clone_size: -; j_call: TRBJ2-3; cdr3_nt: TGTGCCGGTCAGTGGGCCGGCACAGATACGCAGTATTTT; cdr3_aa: CAGQWAGTDTQYF
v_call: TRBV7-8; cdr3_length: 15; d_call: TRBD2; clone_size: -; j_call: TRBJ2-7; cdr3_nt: TGTGCCAGCAGCTTATCGGGGACTAGAATCTCCGAGCAGTACTTC; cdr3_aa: CASSLSGTRISEQYF
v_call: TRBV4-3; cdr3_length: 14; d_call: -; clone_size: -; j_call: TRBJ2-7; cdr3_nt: TGCGCCAGCAGCCAAATGTGGGCAGGGAGGGAGCAGTACTTC; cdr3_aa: CASSQMWAGREQYF
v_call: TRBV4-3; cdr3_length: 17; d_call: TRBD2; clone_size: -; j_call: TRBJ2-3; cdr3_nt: TGCGCCAGCAGCCACAAACGAGCGGGGGGGAGGACAGATACGCAGTATTTT; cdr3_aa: CASSHKRAGGRTDTQYF
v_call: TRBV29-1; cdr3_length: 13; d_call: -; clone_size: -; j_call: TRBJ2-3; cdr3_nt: TGCAGCGTTACTAGGGCTGGCACAGATACGCAGTATTTT; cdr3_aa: CSVTRAGTDTQYF
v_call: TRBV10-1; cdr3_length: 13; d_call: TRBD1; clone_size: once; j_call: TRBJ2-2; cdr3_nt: TGCGCCGGCGACAGGGGGCAAATCGGGGAGCTGTTTTTT; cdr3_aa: CAGDRGQIGELFF
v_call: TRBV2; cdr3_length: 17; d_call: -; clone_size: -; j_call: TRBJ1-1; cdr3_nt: TGTGCCAGCAGTTTGCAGGGTCGGGTTCCCCCGAACACTGAAGCTTTCTTT; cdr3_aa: CASSLQGRVPPNTEAFF
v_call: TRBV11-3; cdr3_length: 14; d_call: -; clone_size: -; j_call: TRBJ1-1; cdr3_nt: TGTGCCAGCAGCCCGGGGGGGTTTGACACTGAAGCTTTCTTT; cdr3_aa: CASSPGGFDTEAFF
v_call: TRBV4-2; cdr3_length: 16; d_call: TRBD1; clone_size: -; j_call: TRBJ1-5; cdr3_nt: TGTGCCAGCAGCCAAGATCGGGGGACAGGGTATCAGCCCCAGCATTTT; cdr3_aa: CASSQDRGTGYQPQHF
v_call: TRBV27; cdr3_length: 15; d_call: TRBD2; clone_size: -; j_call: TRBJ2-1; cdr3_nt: TGTGCCAGCAGGCTAGCGGGAGGGCCTGGCAATGAGCAGTTCTTC; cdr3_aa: CASRLAGGPGNEQFF
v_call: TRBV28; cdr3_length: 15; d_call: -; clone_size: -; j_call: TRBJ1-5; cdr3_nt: TGTGCCAGCAGGGGGGAGGGGAGGGGCAATCAGCCCCAGCATTTT; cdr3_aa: CASRGEGRGNQPQHF
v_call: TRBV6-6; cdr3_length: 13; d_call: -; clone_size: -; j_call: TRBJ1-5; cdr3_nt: TGTGCCAGCGGCCGGACAGCAAATCAGCCCCAGCATTTT; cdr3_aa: CASGRTANQPQHF